A single sample gave rise to the 21 T cell receptor beta chains below, sequenced in a study of blood T cell repertoires in COVID-19. Sequencing used immunoSEQ multiplex PCR; TCRdb keeps in-frame clones, though not all of them. The table has about 16,000 clones, 85% to 90% seen once. Sequencing was done on a sample of peripheral blood. Receptors originate from a woman older than 75 with COVID-19, enrolled during active disease.

The chain joins TRBV28 to TRBJ2-1, with D perhaps matching TRBD2 (6 bases). This CDR3 is 15 amino acids long. CDR1 and CDR2 (germline): MDHEN, SYDVKM. Trimming cost V 2 bases and J 7 bases, with 15 bases left between them. As DNA, the CDR3 is TGTGCCAGCAGTTTAGGCGGGGCGGTGGGGAATGAGCAGTTCTTC. Translation gives CASSLGGAVGNEQFF.

The rearrangement joins TRBV19 to TRBJ2-5; 11 positions agree with TRBD2. The ends lost 6 bases at V and 2 bases at J; junction bases unmatched: 5. The CDR3 is 15 amino acids. Per the germline V gene, CDR1 is LNHDA and CDR2 is SQIVND (reference sequence). The CDR3, as DNA: TGTGCCAGTAGCCCACTAGCGGGAGAACAAGAGACCCAGTACTTC. Translated: CASSPLAGEQETQYF.

V usage is TRBV6-5 and J usage is TRBJ2-7; D might be TRBD1 (6 bases). The V end was cut by 4 bases, the J end by 5 bases, with 21 bases between. The CDR3 consists of 16 residues. Germline-derived CDR1 and CDR2 are MNHEY and SVGAGI. The CDR3 nucleotides are TGTGCCAGCAGTTTTACACCAGGGGTCGGGGTCCACGAGCAGTACTTC. Its protein is CASSFTPGVGVHEQYF.

This chain connects TRBV25-1 to TRBJ2-5; unclear D gene. The CDR3 extends over 13 amino acids. Between the trimmed V and J ends, which lost 3 bases and 5 bases, there was a span of 10 bases. Germline V gene sequence: CDR1 MGHDK, CDR2 SYGVNS. In nucleotides, the CDR3 is TGTGCCAGCAGTGAGAAAACACCGGAGACCCAGTACTTC. This translates into CASSEKTPETQYF.

The CDR3 sequence: CASRAMRGTGKVRPEAFF. The CDR3 coding sequence is TGTGCCAGTAGGGCTATGAGGGGGACAGGGAAGGTGCGGCCTGAAGCTTTCTTT. This chain joins TRBV19 and TRBJ1-1; 9 nucleotides match TRBD1. With 6 bases clipped from V and 6 bases from J, the junction kept 20 bases outside the gene matches. The CDR3 has 18 amino acids. Germline V CDR1 and CDR2: LNHDA, SQIVND (reference sequence).

In its sample, this clone was seen once. This chain uses TRBV7-8 with TRBJ2-7, with 9 bases fitting TRBD1. Trimming removed 3 bases from V and 5 bases from J; junction bases left unmatched: 11. The germline V gene has CDR1 SGHVS and CDR2 FQNEAQ. The CDR3 is made up of 16 amino acids. The CDR3 loop reads CASSLRRGQGADEQYF. In DNA, the CDR3 is TGTGCCAGCAGCTTGAGAAGGGGACAGGGAGCTGACGAGCAGTACTTC.

This chain connects TRBV7-6 to TRBJ2-4; 11 bases map to TRBD2. CDR1 is SGHVS and CDR2 is FNYEAQ in the germline V gene. The V segment lost 3 bases and the J segment 5 bases; nucleotides outside the gene matches: 9. The CDR3 totals 17 residues. This CDR3 reads CASSFIAGGPSENIQYF. CDR3 nucleotides: TGTGCCAGCAGCTTTATAGCGGGAGGGCCCTCGGAAAACATTCAGTACTTC.

The chain links TRBV18 to TRBJ1-4, with D possibly TRBD1 on 6 matching bases. The CDR3 is 15 residues long. Germline V gives CDR1 KGHSH, CDR2 LQKENI. Trimming cost V 4 bases and J 5 bases, with 14 bases left between them. CDR3 coding DNA: TGTGCCAGCTCACTTCCGGACAGAAGCAATGAAAAACTGTTTTTT. This gives the protein CASSLPDRSNEKLFF.

This clone is a singleton in its sample. The chain recombines TRBV7-2 with TRBJ2-7; TRBD1 aligns across 7 bases. The CDR3 spans 14 residues. Germline assignment: CDR1 SGHTA and CDR2 FQGNSA. V dropped 5 bases and J dropped 3; count of bases not matched to a gene: 7. The CDR3 here is CASSVNRGGYEQYF. The CDR3 DNA reads as TGTGCCAGCAGCGTAAACAGGGGCGGCTACGAGCAGTACTTC.

The rearrangement links TRBV5-1 to TRBJ2-7, with 10 bases matching TRBD1. With V trimmed by 10 bases and J by 1 base, 26 bases remained unmatched. The germline gives CDR1 SGHRS, CDR2 YFSETQ. CDR3 length: 20 amino acids. This CDR3 is CARQGTGEGPAAQGSYEQYF. The CDR3 region has the DNA TGCGCCCGGCAGGGGACAGGGGAGGGGCCGGCGGCTCAGGGATCCTACGAGCAGTACTTC.

In DNA form, the CDR3 reads TGTGCCAGCAGGACGTCCGGGACAGGGGGCGCCGAGCAGTACTTC. Its translation is CASRTSGTGGAEQYF. V and J are TRBV7-2 and TRBJ2-7; 12 bases line up with TRBD1. The trim removed 6 bases at V and 6 bases at J, leaving 9 bases unmatched. The length of the CDR3 is 15 residues. Germline-derived CDR1 and CDR2 are SGHTA and FQGNSA.

This sequence joins TRBV19 and TRBJ1-5, with 8 bases lining up with TRBD1. Germline lookup yields CDR1 LNHDA and CDR2 SQIVND (reference sequence). This CDR3 has 18 residues. V gave up 7 bases and J gave up 0 bases; unmatched junction bases: 14. The CDR3: CASKSIGTGEYSNQPQHF. The CDR3 DNA follows: TGTGCCAGTAAGAGCATCGGGACAGGAGAATATAGCAATCAGCCCCAGCATTTT.

The V call is TRBV9, the J call TRBJ2-7, with a weak D call TRBD1 (6 bases). Germline-derived CDR1 and CDR2 are SGDLS and YYNGEE. V was trimmed by 1 base and J by 4 bases, leaving 9 bases between them. The CDR3 is 13 residues long. The CDR3, as DNA: TGTGCCAGCAGCGTAAGGGGGACGTACGAGCAGTACTTC. It codes for CASSVRGTYEQYF.

The J gene is TRBJ2-2, the V gene TRBV3-1 (or the pseudogene TRBV3-2); D is possibly TRBD2 (6 bases). The CDR3 consists of 15 residues. Germline values: CDR1 LGHDT, CDR2 YNNKEL (reference sequence). Trimming shortened V by 1 base and J by 8 bases, and 14 bases separated the two germline ends. The CDR3 coding sequence is TGTGCCAGCAGCCAAGGGGGGACTGTTTCGGGGGAGCTGTTTTTT. It encodes CASSQGGTVSGELFF.

This chain connects TRBV14 to TRBJ1-2, with D unclear. The CDR3 contains 13 residues. The germline V gene has CDR1 SGHDN and CDR2 FVKESK. Trimming shortened V by 0 bases and J by 7 bases, and 9 bases separated the two germline ends. CDR3 protein: CASSQDIYFGYTF. The CDR3 DNA reads as TGTGCCAGCAGCCAAGACATTTACTTTGGCTACACCTTC.

The genes are TRBV18 and TRBJ2-7; 7 nucleotides line up with TRBD1. V trimming: 3 bases; J trimming: 6 bases; junction bases outside the gene matches: 5. The germline V gene has CDR1 KGHSH and CDR2 LQKENI. This CDR3 comprises 13 residues. The CDR3 loop reads CASSPRDSGEQYF. In DNA, the CDR3 is TGTGCCAGCTCACCCCGGGACAGCGGCGAGCAGTACTTC.

J is TRBJ1-5 and V is TRBV11-2; D is unclear. The V gene lost 5 bases and the J gene lost 2 bases, with 10 bases spanning the gap. The germline V gene has CDR1 SGHAT and CDR2 FQNNGV. The CDR3 is made up of 14 amino acids. As DNA, the CDR3 is TGTGCCAGCAGCGTCGGAGGTGGCAATCAGCCCCAGCATTTT. Translation gives CASSVGGGNQPQHF.

This clone occurred a few times. The chain employs TRBV12-3 or TRBV12-4 and TRBJ1-5, with D unresolved. Deletions cut 3 bases from V and 5 bases from J, with 5 bases between. The length of the CDR3 is 12 residues. The CDR3 spells CASSFHDQPQHF. Here the CDR3 DNA reads TGTGCCAGCAGTTTTCATGATCAGCCCCAGCATTTT.

This rearrangement joins TRBV7-2 to TRBJ2-5; tentatively, D is TRBD2 (6 bases). CDR3 size: 15 residues. V gave up 5 bases and J gave up 5 bases, with 18 bases separating them. From germline, CDR1 is SGHTA and CDR2 FQGNSA. The CDR3 here is CASSIRVGGLETQYF. The CDR3 nucleotides read TGTGCCAGCAGCATCAGGGTCGGGGGTCTGGAGACCCAGTACTTC.

This chain joins TRBV27 and TRBJ2-1; no clear D gene. Germline V gene data show CDR1 as MNHEY and CDR2 as SMNVEV (reference sequence). Trimming took 2 bases from V and 0 from J, leaving 8 bases between them. The CDR3 consists of 15 residues. CDR3 protein: CASSLTPGSYNEQFF. CDR3 in DNA: TGTGCCAGCAGTTTAACCCCCGGCTCCTACAATGAGCAGTTCTTC.

This CDR3 is CASSLLHSGAEAFF. CDR3 DNA: TGTGCCAGCAGCTTATTACATTCAGGGGCTGAAGCTTTCTTT. J is TRBJ1-1 and V is TRBV11-2, with D possibly being TRBD1 (6 bases). Germline CDR1 is SGHAT and CDR2 is FQNNGV. There are 14 residues in the CDR3. V gave up 2 bases and J gave up 6 bases, with 13 bases separating them.